This T cell receptor beta chain is from a study of lymphopenia after photon versus proton radiotherapy. Broader study findings: Post-nadir TCR diversity decline inversely tracked overall survival among those who died.

V lost 3 bases to trimming and J lost 1 base, with 13 bases between them. The V gene's germline CDR1 is LNHDA and CDR2 SQIVND (reference sequence). This CDR3 region has 16 residues. Points on this clone: Its specificity is unknown.

Method: immunoSEQ multiplex PCR; TCRdb's copy keeps in-frame clones and lacks some. The table shows roughly 25,000 clones, with roughly 90% occurring only once. The clonotype was recovered from a woman in her fifties or sixties with cholangiocarcinoma. This chain links TRBV19 with TRBJ2-1, with unresolved D. This material consisted of peripheral blood, taken from a patient treated with photon-based radiotherapy. The CDR3 spells CASSMDGYLSYNEQFF. For the CDR3, the DNA is TGTGCCAGTAGTATGGACGGCTATCTTTCCTACAATGAGCAGTTCTTC.